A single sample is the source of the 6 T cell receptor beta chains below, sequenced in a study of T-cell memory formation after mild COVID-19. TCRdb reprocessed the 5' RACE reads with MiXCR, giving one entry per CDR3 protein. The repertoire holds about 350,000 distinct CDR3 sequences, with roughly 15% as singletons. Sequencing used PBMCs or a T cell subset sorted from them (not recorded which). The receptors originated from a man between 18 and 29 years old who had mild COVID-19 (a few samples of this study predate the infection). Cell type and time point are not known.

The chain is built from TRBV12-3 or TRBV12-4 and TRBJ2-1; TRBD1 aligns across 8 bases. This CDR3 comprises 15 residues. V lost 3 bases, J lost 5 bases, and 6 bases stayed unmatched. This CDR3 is CASSLSRGPHNEQFF. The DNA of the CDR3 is TGTGCCAGCAGTTTGTCCAGGGGGCCCCACAATGAGCAGTTCTTC.

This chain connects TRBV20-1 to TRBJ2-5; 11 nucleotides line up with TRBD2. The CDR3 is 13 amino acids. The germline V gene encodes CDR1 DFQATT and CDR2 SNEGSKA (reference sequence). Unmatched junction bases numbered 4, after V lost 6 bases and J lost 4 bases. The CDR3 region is CSAYSGGGETQYF. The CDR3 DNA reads TGCAGTGCCTATAGCGGGGGGGGAGAGACCCAGTACTTC.

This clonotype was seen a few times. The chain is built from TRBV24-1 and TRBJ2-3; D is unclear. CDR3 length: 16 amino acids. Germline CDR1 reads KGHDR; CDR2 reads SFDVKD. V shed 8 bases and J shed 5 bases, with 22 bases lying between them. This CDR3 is CATNRASRKWRDTQYF. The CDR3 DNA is TGTGCCACCAACCGGGCGTCCAGGAAGTGGCGAGATACGCAGTATTTT.

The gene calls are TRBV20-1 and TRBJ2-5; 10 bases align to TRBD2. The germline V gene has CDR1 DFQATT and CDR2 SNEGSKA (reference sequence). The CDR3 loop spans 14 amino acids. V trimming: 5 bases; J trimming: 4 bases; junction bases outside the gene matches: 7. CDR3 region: CSAPSGGASETQYF. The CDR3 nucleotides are TGCAGTGCTCCGAGCGGGGGGGCCTCAGAGACCCAGTACTTC.

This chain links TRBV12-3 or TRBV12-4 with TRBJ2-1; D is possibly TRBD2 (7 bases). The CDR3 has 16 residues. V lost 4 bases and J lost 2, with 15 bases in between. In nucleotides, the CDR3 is TGTGCCAGCAGTTCGGGGCGGGGGCCCACCTACAATGAGCAGTTCTTC. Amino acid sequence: CASSSGRGPTYNEQFF.

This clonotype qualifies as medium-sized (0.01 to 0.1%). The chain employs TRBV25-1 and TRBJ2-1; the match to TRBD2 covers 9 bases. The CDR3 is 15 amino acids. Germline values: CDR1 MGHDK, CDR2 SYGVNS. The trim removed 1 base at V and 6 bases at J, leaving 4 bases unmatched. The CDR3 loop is CASSELAGEVNEQFF. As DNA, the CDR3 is TGTGCCAGCAGTGAATTAGCGGGGGAGGTCAATGAGCAGTTCTTC.